These T cell receptor beta chains were read from a single sample in a study of blood T cell repertoires in COVID-19. TCRdb's table, derived via immunoSEQ multiplex PCR, lists solely in-frame clones and lacks some. Here the sample spans approximately 360,000 clones, roughly 87% being singletons. The specimen sequenced was PBMCs or T cells enriched from blood (not recorded which). The receptors derive from a woman in her forties or fifties who had recovered from COVID-19. Each CDR3 is given with its conserved first and last residue. D genes are given only for firm matches. Size values are once, few and many counts, or a class for expanded clones, and some rows have none.

d_call	v_call	j_call	clone_size	cdr3_aa	cdr3_nt
TRBD2	TRBV7-8	TRBJ2-7	.	CASSSQRESFEQYF	TGTGCCAGCAGCTCCCAGCGGGAGTCTTTCGAGCAGTACTTC
TRBD1	TRBV30	TRBJ1-4	.	CAWSFGDRDEKLFF	TGTGCCTGGAGTTTTGGGGACAGGGATGAAAAACTGTTTTTT
TRBD1	TRBV4-1	TRBJ1-2	.	CASSQAFPAGGYGYTF	TGCGCCAGCAGCCAAGCCTTTCCCGCAGGGGGCTATGGCTACACCTTC
.	TRBV14	TRBJ2-7	.	CASSQVRPQLEVLYF	TGTGCCAGCAGCCAAGTCCGCCCGCAGCTCGAGGTTCTGTACTTC
TRBD1	TRBV4-3	TRBJ1-2	.	CASSQTGQGAGGYTF	TGCGCCAGCAGCCAGACCGGACAGGGGGCTGGTGGCTACACCTTC
.	TRBV5-6	TRBJ1-1	.	CASSLDSGENTEAFF	TGTGCCAGCAGCTTGGATTCGGGGGAGAACACTGAAGCTTTCTTT
.	TRBV30	TRBJ2-7	.	CAWSVKFGAIPSYEQYF	TGTGCCTGGAGTGTAAAGTTTGGGGCCATCCCCTCCTACGAGCAGTACTTC
.	TRBV2	TRBJ2-7	.	CASSRQTDEQYF	TGTGCCAGCAGCAGACAGACAGACGAGCAGTACTTC
TRBD1	TRBV2	TRBJ1-5	.	CASNPDRDQPQHF	TGTGCCAGCAACCCGGACAGGGATCAGCCCCAGCATTTT
.	TRBV29-1	TRBJ2-1	.	CSVDIGLGRFF	TGCAGCGTTGACATCGGGTTGGGTCGGTTCTTC
.	TRBV6-4	TRBJ1-1	.	CASSTRSNTEAFF	TGTGCCAGCAGTACTAGATCGAACACTGAAGCTTTCTTT
.	TRBV12-3/TRBV12-4	TRBJ2-7	.	CASSLKGYEQYF	TGTGCCAGCAGTTTAAAGGGGTACGAGCAGTACTTC
.	TRBV18	TRBJ1-1	.	CASSPFQNTEAFF	TGTGCCAGCTCACCGTTCCAGAACACTGAAGCTTTCTTT
.	TRBV18	TRBJ2-7	.	CASSPPSIGYEQYF	TGTGCCAGCTCACCCCCCTCGATCGGCTACGAGCAGTACTTC
.	TRBV11-1	TRBJ1-2	.	CASSLEGAGGYYGYTF	TGTGCCAGCAGCTTAGAGGGAGCAGGCGGATACTATGGCTACACCTTC
.	TRBV7-9	TRBJ1-2	.	CASIQGTGYTF	TGTGCCAGCATCCAGGGTACTGGCTACACCTTC
TRBD2	TRBV7-3	TRBJ2-3	few	CASSSSGGPTDTQYF	TGTGCCAGCAGCTCTAGCGGGGGTCCCACAGATACGCAGTATTTT
TRBD1	TRBV5-6	TRBJ1-2	.	CASSRDRGNYGYTF	TGTGCCAGCAGTAGGGACAGGGGGAACTATGGCTACACCTTC
.	TRBV9	TRBJ2-5	.	CASSAPVGETQYF	TGTGCCAGCAGCGCCCCCGTGGGCGAGACCCAGTACTTC
.	TRBV27	TRBJ1-5	few	CASSFRDMGSQHF	TGTGCCAGCAGTTTCCGCGACATGGGTTCCCAGCATTTT
TRBD1	TRBV7-9	TRBJ1-2	.	CASSPGTGAVGYTF	TGTGCCAGCAGCCCCGGCACAGGGGCCGTTGGCTACACCTTC
TRBD1	TRBV27	TRBJ1-1	.	CASSLFPPLQGALRYTEAFF	TGTGCCAGCAGTTTGTTCCCCCCTTTACAGGGGGCTCTTCGGTACACTGAAGCTTTCTTT
.	TRBV7-9	TRBJ1-4	.	CASSPGVQGPNEKLFF	TGTGCCAGCAGCCCGGGGGTCCAGGGACCTAATGAAAAACTGTTTTTT
TRBD2	TRBV6-2/TRBV6-3	TRBJ2-1	.	CASRPPIAGEQFF	TGTGCCAGCAGACCTCCTATAGCGGGTGAGCAGTTCTTC
TRBD1	TRBV6-6	TRBJ1-1	.	CASSRGQGYMNTEAFF	TGTGCCAGCAGCCGGGGACAGGGGTACATGAACACTGAAGCTTTCTTT
.	TRBV27	TRBJ2-2	.	CASSLVGPPGELFF	TGTGCCAGCAGTTTGGTGGGGCCCCCCGGGGAGCTGTTTTTT
.	TRBV12-3/TRBV12-4	TRBJ2-7	.	CASSFTGGGEQYF	TGTGCCAGCAGTTTCACAGGGGGAGGGGAGCAGTACTTC
TRBD2	TRBV28	TRBJ2-3	.	CASSSTTPGLRARDTQYF	TGTGCCAGCAGCTCCACTACTCCGGGACTAAGGGCAAGAGATACGCAGTATTTT
.	TRBV7-2	TRBJ2-7	.	CASSLEARNYEQYF	TGTGCCAGCAGCTTAGAGGCCAGGAACTACGAGCAGTACTTC
.	TRBV2	TRBJ1-2	few	CASREGVGYGYTF	TGTGCCAGCAGAGAGGGGGTCGGCTATGGCTACACCTTC
TRBD1	TRBV5-4	TRBJ1-1	.	CASSSGTGNTEAFF	TGTGCCAGCAGCTCCGGGACAGGGAACACTGAAGCTTTCTTT
TRBD2	TRBV7-3	TRBJ2-5	.	CASSPTLAGKETQYF	TGTGCCAGCAGCCCCACGCTAGCGGGGAAAGAGACCCAGTACTTC
TRBD1	TRBV7-8	TRBJ1-5	.	CASRRQGEVRSQPQHF	TGTGCCAGCAGACGACAGGGGGAAGTTCGTAGTCAGCCCCAGCATTTT
.	TRBV29-1	TRBJ1-4	.	CSVEYFEKLFF	TGCAGCGTTGAATATTTCGAAAAACTGTTTTTT
.	TRBV12-3/TRBV12-4	TRBJ2-3	.	CASTLFQGTQYF	TGTGCCAGCACCCTGTTCCAGGGTACGCAGTATTTT
.	TRBV30	TRBJ1-6	.	CAWDAGGSYNSPLHF	TGTGCCTGGGACGCAGGAGGCTCCTATAATTCACCCCTCCACTTT
TRBD1	TRBV7-9	TRBJ1-1	.	CASSGQGSNTEAFF	TGTGCCAGCAGCGGACAGGGTTCTAACACTGAAGCTTTCTTT
.	TRBV3-1/TRBV3-2	TRBJ2-1	few	CASSQGQVRIEQFF	TGTGCCAGCAGCCAAGGGCAGGTTCGAATCGAGCAGTTCTTC
.	TRBV30	TRBJ1-1	.	CAWDVDGEKAFF	TGTGCCTGGGACGTCGACGGAGAGAAAGCTTTCTTT
.	TRBV10-3	TRBJ2-7	.	CAISDSGGVNYEQYF	TGTGCCATCAGTGATAGCGGCGGGGTTAACTACGAGCAGTACTTC
TRBD2	TRBV3-1/TRBV3-2	TRBJ2-5	once	CASSQRSSGYQETQYF	TGTGCCAGCAGCCAAAGGTCTAGCGGGTACCAAGAGACCCAGTACTTC
.	TRBV7-2	TRBJ1-2	.	CASSSMTGRGGYTF	TGTGCCAGCAGCTCAATGACAGGTCGGGGTGGCTACACCTTC